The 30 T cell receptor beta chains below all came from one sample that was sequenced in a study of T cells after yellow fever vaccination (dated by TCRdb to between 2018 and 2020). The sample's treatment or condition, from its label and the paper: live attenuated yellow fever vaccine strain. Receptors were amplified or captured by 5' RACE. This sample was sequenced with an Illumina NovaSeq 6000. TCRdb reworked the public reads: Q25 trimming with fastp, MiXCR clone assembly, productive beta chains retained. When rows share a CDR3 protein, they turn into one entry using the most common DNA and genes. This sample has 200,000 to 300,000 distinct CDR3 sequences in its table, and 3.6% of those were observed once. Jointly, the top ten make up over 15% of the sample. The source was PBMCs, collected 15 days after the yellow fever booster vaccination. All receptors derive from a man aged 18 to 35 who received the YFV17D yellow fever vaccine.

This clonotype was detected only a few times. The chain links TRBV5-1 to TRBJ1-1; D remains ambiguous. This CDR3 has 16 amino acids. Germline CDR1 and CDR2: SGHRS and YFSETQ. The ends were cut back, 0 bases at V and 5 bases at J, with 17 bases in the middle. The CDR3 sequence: CASSLGSRHGETEAFF. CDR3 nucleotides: TGCGCCAGCAGCTTGGGATCCAGACATGGCGAAACTGAAGCTTTCTTT.

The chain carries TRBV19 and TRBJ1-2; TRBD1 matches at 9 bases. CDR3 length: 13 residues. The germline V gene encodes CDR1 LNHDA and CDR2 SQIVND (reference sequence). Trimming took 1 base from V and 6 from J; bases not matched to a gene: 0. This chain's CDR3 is CASSIGTGDGYTF. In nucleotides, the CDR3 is TGTGCCAGTAGTATAGGGACAGGGGATGGCTACACCTTC.

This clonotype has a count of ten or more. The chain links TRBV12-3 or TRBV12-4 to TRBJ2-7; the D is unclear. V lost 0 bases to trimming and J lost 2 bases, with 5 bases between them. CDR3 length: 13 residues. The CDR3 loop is CASSLAQPYEQYF. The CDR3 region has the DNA TGTGCCAGCAGTTTAGCCCAGCCCTACGAGCAGTACTTC.

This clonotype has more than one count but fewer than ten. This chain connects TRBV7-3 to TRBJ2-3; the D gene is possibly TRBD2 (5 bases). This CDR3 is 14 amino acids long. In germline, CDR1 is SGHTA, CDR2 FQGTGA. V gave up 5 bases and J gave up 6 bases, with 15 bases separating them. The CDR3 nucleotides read TGTGCCAGCAGCCGGACCAGTCGGAGGGATACGCAGTATTTT. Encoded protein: CASSRTSRRDTQYF.

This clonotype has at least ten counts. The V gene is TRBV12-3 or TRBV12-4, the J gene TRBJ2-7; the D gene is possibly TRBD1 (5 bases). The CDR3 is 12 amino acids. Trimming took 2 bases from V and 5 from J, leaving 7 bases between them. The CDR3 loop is CASSLRGHEQYF. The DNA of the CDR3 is TGTGCCAGCAGTTTAAGGGGCCACGAGCAGTACTTC.

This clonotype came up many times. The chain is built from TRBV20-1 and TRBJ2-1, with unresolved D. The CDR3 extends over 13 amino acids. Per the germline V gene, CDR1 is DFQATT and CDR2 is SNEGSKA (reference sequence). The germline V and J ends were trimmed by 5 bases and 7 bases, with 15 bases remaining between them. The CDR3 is CSASTLGLNEQFF. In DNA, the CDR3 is TGCAGTGCTTCGACCCTAGGGCTGAATGAGCAGTTCTTC.

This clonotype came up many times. The CDR3, as DNA: TGTGCCAGCAGCAGGGACTTTCTTTCACCCCTCCACTTT. Translation gives CASSRDFLSPLHF. The rearrangement joins TRBV12-3 or TRBV12-4 to TRBJ1-6; a weak D match, TRBD1 (5 bases). V dropped 6 bases and J dropped 9 bases, with 12 bases sitting between them. The CDR3 spans 13 residues.

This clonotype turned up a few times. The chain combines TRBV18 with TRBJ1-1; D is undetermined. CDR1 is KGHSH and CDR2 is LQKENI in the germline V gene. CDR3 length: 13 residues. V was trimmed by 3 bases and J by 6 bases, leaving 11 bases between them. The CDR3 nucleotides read TGTGCCAGCTCACCGGGGTATTTGCCTGAAGCTTTCTTT. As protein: CASSPGYLPEAFF.

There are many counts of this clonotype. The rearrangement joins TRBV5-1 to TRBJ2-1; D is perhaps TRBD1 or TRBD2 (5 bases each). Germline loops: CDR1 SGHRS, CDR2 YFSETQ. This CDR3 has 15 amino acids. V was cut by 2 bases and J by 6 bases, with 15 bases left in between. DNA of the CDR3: TGCGCCAGCAGCTTACGGGGCATAACCCCCAATGAGCAGTTCTTC. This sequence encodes CASSLRGITPNEQFF.

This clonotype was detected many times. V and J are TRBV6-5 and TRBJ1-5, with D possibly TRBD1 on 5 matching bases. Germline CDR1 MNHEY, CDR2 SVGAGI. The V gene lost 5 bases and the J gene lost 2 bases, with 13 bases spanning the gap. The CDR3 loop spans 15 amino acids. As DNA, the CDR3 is TGTGCCAGCAGTGGGGACCGGCGCCGCAATCAGCCCCAGCATTTT. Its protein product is CASSGDRRRNQPQHF.

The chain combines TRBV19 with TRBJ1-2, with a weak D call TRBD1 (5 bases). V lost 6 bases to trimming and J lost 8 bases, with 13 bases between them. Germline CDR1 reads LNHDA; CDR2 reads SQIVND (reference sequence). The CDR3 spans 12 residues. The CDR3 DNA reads TGTGCCAGTAGGTACACGGGGGAAGGCTACACCTTC. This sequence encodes CASRYTGEGYTF.

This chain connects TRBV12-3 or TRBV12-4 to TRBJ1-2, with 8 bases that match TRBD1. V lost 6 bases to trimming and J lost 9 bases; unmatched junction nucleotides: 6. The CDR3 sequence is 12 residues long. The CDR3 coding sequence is TGTGCCAGCAGCCTCGGACAGGGAAGCTACACCTTC. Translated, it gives CASSLGQGSYTF.

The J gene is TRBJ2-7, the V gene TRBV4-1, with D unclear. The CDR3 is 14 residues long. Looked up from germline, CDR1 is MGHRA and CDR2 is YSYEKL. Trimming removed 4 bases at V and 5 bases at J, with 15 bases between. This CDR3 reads CASSPKVGIHEQYV. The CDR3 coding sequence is TGCGCCAGCAGCCCCAAGGTGGGGATCCACGAGCAGTACGTC.

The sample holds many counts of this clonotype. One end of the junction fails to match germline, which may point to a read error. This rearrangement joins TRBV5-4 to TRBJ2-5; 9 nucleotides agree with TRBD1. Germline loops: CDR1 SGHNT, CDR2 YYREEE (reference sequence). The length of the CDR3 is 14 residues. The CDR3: CASSLQGAAETQYF. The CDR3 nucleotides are TGTGCCAGTAGCTTACAGGGGGCCGCGGAGACCCAGTACTTC.

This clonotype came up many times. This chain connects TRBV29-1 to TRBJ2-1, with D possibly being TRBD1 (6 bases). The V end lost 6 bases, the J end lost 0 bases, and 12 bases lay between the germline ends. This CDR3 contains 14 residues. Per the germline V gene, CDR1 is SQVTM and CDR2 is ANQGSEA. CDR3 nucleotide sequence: TGCAGCGTAGACAGGTATAGCTCCTACAATGAGCAGTTCTTC. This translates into CSVDRYSSYNEQFF.

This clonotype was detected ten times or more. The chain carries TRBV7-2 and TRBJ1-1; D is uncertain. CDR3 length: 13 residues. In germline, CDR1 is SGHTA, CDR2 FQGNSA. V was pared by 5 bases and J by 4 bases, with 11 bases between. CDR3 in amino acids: CASSTRHLTEAFF. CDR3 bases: TGTGCCAGCAGCACAAGACATCTCACTGAAGCTTTCTTT. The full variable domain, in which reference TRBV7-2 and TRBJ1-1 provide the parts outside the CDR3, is GAGVSQSPSNKVTEKGKDVELRCDPISGHTALYWYRQSLGQGLEFLIYFQGNSAPDKSGLPSDRFSAERTGGSVSTLTIQRTQQEDSAVYLCASSTRHLTEAFFGQGTRLTVV.

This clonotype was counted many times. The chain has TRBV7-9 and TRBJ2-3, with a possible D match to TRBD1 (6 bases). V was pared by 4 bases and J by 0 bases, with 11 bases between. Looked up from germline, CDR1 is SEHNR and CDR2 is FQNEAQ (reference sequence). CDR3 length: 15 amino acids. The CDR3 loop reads CASSSLQGSTDTQYF. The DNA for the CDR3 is TGTGCCAGCAGCTCTCTACAGGGAAGCACAGATACGCAGTATTTT.

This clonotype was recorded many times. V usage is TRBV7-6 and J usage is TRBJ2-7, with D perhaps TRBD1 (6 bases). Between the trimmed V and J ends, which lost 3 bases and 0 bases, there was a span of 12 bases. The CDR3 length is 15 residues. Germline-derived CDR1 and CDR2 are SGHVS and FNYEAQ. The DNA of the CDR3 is TGTGCCAGCAGCTTGGCAACAGGGAACTCCTACGAGCAGTACTTC. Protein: CASSLATGNSYEQYF.

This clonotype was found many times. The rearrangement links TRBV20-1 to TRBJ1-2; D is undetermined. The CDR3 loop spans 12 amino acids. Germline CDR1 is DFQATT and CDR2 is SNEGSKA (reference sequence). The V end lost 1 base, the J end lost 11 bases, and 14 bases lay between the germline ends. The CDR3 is CSARAGDVRYTF. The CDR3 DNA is TGCAGTGCTAGAGCCGGGGATGTTAGGTACACCTTC.

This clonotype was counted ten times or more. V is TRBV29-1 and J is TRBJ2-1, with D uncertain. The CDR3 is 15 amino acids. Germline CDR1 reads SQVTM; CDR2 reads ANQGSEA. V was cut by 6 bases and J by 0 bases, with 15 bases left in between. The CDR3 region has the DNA TGCAGCGTGACCCTGTTATGGAACTCCTACAATGAGCAGTTCTTC. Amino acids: CSVTLLWNSYNEQFF.

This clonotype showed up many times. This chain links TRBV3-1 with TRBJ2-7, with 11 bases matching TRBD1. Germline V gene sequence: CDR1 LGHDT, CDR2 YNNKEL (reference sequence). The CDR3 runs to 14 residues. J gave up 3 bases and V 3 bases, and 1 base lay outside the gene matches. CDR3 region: CASSQGTGGYEQYV. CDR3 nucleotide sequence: TGTGCCAGCAGCCAGGGGACAGGGGGCTACGAGCAGTACGTC.

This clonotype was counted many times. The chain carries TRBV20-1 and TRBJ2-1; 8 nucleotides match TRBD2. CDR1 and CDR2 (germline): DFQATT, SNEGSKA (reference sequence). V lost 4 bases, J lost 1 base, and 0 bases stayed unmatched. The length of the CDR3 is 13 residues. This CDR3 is CSAKRGSYNEQFF. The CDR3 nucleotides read TGCAGTGCTAAGCGGGGGTCCTACAATGAGCAGTTCTTC.

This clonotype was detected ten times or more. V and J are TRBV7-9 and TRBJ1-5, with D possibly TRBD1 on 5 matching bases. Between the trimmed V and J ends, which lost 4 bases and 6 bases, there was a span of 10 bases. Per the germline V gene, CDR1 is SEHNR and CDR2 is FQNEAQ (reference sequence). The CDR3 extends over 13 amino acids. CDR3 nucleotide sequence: TGTGCCAGCAGCTCAGCAGGGACTCAGCCCCAGCATTTT. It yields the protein CASSSAGTQPQHF.

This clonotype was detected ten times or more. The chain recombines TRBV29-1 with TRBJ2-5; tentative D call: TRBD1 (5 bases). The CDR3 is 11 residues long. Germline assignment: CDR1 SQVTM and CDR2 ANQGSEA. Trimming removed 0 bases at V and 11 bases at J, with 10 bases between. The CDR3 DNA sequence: TGCAGCGTTGAAGACTGGGGCGTTCAGTACTTC. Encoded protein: CSVEDWGVQYF.

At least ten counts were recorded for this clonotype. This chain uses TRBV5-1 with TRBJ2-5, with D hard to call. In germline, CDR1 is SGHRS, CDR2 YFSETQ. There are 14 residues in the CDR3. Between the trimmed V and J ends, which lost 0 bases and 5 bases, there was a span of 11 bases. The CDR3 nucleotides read TGCGCCAGCAGCTTGGGCCCTTTACCGGAGACCCAGTACTTC. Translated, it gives CASSLGPLPETQYF.

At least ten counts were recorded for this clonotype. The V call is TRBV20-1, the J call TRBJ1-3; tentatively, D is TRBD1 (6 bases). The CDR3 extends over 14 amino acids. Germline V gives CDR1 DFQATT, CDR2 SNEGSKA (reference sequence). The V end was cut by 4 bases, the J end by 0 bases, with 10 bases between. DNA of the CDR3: TGCAGTGCTACGGACAGAGCCTCTGGAAACACCATATATTTT. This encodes CSATDRASGNTIYF.

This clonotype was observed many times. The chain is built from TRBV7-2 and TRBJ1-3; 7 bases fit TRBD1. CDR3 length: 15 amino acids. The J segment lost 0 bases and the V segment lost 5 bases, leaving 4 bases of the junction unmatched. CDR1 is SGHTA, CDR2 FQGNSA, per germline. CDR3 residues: CASSLDRSSGNTIYF. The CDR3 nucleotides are TGTGCCAGCAGCCTGGACAGGAGCTCTGGAAACACCATATATTTT.

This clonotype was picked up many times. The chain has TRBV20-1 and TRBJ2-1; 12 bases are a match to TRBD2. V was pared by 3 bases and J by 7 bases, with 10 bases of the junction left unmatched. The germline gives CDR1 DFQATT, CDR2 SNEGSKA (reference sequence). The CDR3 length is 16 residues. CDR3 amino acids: CSARPSGGALWNEQFF. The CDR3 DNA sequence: TGCAGTGCTAGGCCTAGCGGGGGGGCCTTATGGAATGAGCAGTTCTTC.

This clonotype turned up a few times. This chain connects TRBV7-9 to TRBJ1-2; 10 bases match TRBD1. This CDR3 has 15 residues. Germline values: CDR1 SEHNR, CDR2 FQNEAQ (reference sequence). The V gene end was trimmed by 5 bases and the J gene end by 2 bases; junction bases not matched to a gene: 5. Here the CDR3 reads CASSLGQGDNYGYTF. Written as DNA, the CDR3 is TGTGCCAGCAGCCTCGGACAGGGGGACAACTATGGCTACACCTTC.

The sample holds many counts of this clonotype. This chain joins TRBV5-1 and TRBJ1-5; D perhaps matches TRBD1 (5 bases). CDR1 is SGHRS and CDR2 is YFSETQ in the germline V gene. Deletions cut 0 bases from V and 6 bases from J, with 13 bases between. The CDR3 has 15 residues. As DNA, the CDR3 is TGCGCCAGCAGCTTGGGGGGCCCCGAATCTCAGCCCCAGCATTTT. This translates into CASSLGGPESQPQHF.